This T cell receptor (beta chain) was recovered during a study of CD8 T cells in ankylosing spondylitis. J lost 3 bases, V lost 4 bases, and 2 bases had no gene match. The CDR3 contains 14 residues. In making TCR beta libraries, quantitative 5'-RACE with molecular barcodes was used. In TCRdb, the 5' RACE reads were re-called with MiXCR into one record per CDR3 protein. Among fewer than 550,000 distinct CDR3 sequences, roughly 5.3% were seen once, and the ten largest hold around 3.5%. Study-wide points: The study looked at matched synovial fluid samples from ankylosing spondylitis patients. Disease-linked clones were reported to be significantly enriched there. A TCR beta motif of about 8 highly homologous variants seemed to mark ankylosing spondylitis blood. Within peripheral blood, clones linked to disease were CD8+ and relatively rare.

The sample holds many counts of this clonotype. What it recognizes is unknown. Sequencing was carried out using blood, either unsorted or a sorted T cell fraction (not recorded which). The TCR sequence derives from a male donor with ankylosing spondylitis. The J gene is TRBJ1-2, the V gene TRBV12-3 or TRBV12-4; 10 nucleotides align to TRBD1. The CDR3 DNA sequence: TGTGCCAGCAGTTATGGACAGGGGGACTATGGCTACACCTTC. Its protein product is CASSYGQGDYGYTF.